Given below is one TCR beta chain in context. Method: immunoSEQ multiplex PCR; TCRdb's copy keeps in-frame clones and lacks some. This table has around 17,000 clones, roughly 71% appearing once. This sample is part of a study of ipilimumab plus nivolumab after autologous stem cell transplantation. Starting 14 to 28 days after autologous transplant, ipilimumab 1 mg/kg was given. Dosing: nivolumab 3 mg/kg IV, weeks 1, 4, 7, 10, then every two weeks to week 26. Sequenced here: PBMCs, sampled in a trial of ipilimumab plus nivolumab as post-transplant consolidation. The sequence was collected from a male donor with diffuse large B-cell lymphoma.

This CDR3 is CASSPEPLNTEAFF. CDR3 in DNA: TGTGCCAGCAGCCCTGAACCATTGAACACTGAAGCTTTCTTT. The chain carries TRBV11-3 and TRBJ1-1; D unresolved. The CDR3 has 14 residues. V shed 5 bases and J shed 0 bases, with 10 bases lying between them. Germline V CDR1 and CDR2: SGHNT, YENEEA.